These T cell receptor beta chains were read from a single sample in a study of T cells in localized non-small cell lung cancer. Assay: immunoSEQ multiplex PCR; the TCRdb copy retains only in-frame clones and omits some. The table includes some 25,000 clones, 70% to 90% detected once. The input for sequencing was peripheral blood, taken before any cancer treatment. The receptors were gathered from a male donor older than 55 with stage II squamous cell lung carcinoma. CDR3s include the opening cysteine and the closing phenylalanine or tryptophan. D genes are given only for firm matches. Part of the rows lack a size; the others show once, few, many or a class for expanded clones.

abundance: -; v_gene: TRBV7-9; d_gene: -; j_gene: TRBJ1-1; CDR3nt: TGTGCCAGCAGCTTAAAGAACACTGAAGCTTTCTTT; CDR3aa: CASSLKNTEAFF
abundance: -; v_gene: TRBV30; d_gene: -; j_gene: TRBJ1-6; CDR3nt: TGTGCCTGGAGTTTGGGACCGATTAATTCACCCCTCCACTTT; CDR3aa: CAWSLGPINSPLHF
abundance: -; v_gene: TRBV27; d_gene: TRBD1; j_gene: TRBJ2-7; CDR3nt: TGTGCCAGCAGTTTATCTGGGACAGTCTACGAGCAGTACTTC; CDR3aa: CASSLSGTVYEQYF
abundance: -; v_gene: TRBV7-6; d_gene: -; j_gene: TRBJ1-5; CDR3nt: TGTGCCAGCACCGAGGGGTCAGGGGTGGGGCCCCAGCATTTT; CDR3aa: CASTEGSGVGPQHF
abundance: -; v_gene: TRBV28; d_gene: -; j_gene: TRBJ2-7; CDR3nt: TGTGCCAGCCTCAACCCCCGGGACTCCCTTAAGAGGGAGCAGTACTTC; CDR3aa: CASLNPRDSLKREQYF
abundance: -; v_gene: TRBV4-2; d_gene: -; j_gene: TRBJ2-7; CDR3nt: TGTGCCAGCAGCCAAGATACCTACGAGCAGTACTTC; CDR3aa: CASSQDTYEQYF
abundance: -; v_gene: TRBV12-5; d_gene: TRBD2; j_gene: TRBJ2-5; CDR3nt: TGTGCTAGTGGTTCGGGGGGACTAGCCGGCGAGACCCAGTACTTC; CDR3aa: CASGSGGLAGETQYF
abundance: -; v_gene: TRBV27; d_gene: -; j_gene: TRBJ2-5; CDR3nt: TGTGCCAGCAGTTGGAACAGGGCTCTGCGGGAGCAGTACTTC; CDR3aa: CASSWNRALREQYF
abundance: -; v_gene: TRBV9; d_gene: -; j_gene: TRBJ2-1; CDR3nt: TGTGCCAGCAGCCTCACGGGGCCCCGTGGCGATGAGCAGTTCTTC; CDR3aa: CASSLTGPRGDEQFF
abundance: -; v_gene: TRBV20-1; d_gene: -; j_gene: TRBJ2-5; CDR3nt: TGCAGTGCTCAAAGCGGGGAGACCCAGTACTTC; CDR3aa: CSAQSGETQYF
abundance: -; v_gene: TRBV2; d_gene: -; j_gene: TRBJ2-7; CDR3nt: TGTGCCAGCAGTGCCCGGACGGCCGCCTACGAGCAGTACTTC; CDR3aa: CASSARTAAYEQYF
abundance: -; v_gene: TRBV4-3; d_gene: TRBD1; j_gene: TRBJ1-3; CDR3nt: TGCGCCAGCAGCCAAGCACAGGGGGTCAACACCATATATTTT; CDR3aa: CASSQAQGVNTIYF
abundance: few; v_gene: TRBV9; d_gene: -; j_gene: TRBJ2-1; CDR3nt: TGTGCCAGCAGCGTAGAGCTGGGGACCTACAATGAGCAGTTCTTC; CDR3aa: CASSVELGTYNEQFF
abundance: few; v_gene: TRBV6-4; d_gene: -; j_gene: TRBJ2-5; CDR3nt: TGTGCCAGCAGTGAGGAGGTGGGGGGGCCGGAGACCCAGTACTTC; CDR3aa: CASSEEVGGPETQYF
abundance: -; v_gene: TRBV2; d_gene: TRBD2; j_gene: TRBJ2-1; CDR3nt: TGTGCCAGCAGTCCGAGCGGGGGGGCCTCAAATGAGCAGTTCTTC; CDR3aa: CASSPSGGASNEQFF
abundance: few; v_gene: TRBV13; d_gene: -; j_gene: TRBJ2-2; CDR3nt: TGTGCCAGCAGCCGCCTCCCCGGGGAGCTGTTTTTT; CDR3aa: CASSRLPGELFF
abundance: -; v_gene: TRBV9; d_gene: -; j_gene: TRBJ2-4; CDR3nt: TGTGCCAGCAGCGTAGGGTATACGGAGGACATTCAGTACTTC; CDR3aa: CASSVGYTEDIQYF
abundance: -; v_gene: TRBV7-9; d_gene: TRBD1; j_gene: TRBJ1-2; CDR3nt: TGTGCCAGCAGCGACAGGGGGCGAGACTATGGCTACACCTTC; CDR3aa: CASSDRGRDYGYTF
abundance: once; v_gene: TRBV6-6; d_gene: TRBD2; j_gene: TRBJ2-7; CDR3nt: TGTGCCAGCAGTTACGGGGCTAGCGGCCAAGGCAACGAGCAGTACTTC; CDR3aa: CASSYGASGQGNEQYF
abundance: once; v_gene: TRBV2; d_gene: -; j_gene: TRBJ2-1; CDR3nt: TGTGCCAGCACCTCCGGGACTCTTGGGTTGAATGAGCAGTTCTTC; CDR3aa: CASTSGTLGLNEQFF
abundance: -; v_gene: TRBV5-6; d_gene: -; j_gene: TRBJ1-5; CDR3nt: TGTGCCAGCAGCTTGCAAGGGGGTCCCAATCAGCCCCAGCATTTT; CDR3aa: CASSLQGGPNQPQHF
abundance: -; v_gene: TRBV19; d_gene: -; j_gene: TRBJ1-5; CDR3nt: TGTGCCAGTAGTATAGGGGGGACTGGGGGTTCTCAGCCCCAGCATTTT; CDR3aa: CASSIGGTGGSQPQHF
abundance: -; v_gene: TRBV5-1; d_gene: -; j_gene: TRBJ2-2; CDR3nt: TGCGCCAGCAGTGAACAACCGAACACCGGGGAGCTGTTTTTT; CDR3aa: CASSEQPNTGELFF
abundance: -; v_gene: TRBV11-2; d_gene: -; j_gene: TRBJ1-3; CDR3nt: TGTGCCAGCAGCTTAGGACCTATAAACTCTGGAAACACCATATATTTT; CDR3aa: CASSLGPINSGNTIYF
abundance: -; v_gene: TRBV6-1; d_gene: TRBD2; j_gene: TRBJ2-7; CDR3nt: TGTGCCAGCAGTGAACAGGCTAGCGGGCTCAAGACCTACGAGCAGTACTTC; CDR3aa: CASSEQASGLKTYEQYF
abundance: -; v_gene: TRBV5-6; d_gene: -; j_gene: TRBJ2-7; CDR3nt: TGTGCCAGCAGCTTAGCATTACGCGAGCAGTACTTC; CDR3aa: CASSLALREQYF
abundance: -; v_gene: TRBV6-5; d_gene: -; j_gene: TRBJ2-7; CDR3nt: TGTGCCAGCAGTTACTCCCGATCCTCCCGCGAGCAGTACTTC; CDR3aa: CASSYSRSSREQYF
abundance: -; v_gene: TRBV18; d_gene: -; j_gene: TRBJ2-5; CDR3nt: TGTGCCAGCTCACCACCTACAGGGTACCAAGAGACCCAGTACTTC; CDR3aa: CASSPPTGYQETQYF
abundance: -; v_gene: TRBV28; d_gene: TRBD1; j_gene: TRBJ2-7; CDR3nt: TGTGCCAGCACTGTAGTACCGGGACAGGCCTACGAGCAGTACTTC; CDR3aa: CASTVVPGQAYEQYF
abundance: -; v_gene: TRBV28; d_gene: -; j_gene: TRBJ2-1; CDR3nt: TGTGCCAGCAGTGTGGAAGTGAGCACACACAATGAGCAGTTCTTC; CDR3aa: CASSVEVSTHNEQFF
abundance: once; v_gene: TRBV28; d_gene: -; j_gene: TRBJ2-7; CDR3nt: TGTGCCAGCAGATCCGGGACTCTGATCTACGAGCAGTACTTC; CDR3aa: CASRSGTLIYEQYF
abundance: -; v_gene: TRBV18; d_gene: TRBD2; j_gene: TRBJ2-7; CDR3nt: TGTGCCAGCTCCCGGGAGGTTGAGCAGTACTTC; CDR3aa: CASSREVEQYF
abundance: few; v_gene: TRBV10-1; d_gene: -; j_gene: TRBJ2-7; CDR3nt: TGCGCCAGCAGTGAGAATCGGTGGGAGCAGTACTTC; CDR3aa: CASSENRWEQYF
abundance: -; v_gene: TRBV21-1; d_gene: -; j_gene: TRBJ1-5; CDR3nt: TGTGCCAGCAGGCTACATTGGCATCATCAGCCCCAGCATTTT; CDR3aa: CASRLHWHHQPQHF